The clone carrying this T cell receptor (beta chain) has more than one count but fewer than ten. What it binds is not known. The authors prepared the TCRbeta library with unique molecular identifiers. TCRdb re-called the PCR reads through MiXCR, storing one row per CDR3 protein. The table lists approximately 230,000 distinct CDR3 sequences, 20% to 30% of them singletons. This entry comes from a study of T-cell reconstitution after alpha-beta-depleted transplantation in children. Regarding the study as a whole: Approximately two months post-transplant, alpha-beta T cells reportedly originated from several hundred expanded graft clones. Where some patients showed high TCRbeta diversity at day 60, it came from recipient T cells and thymic progenitors that had survived.

Unmatched junction bases numbered 2, after V lost 4 bases and J lost 8 bases. This CDR3 has 13 amino acids. This clonotype was sampled from a female patient between 2 and 15 years old who had a stem cell transplant for congenital amegakaryocytic thrombocytopenia, so the T cells may come from the graft donor. The sequences come from PBMCs, mostly from graft donor cells, collected 360 days after TCRalphabeta/CD19-depleted stem cell transplant. This sequence joins TRBV12-3 or TRBV12-4 and TRBJ2-3; 11 nucleotides agree with TRBD1. This CDR3 reads CASSWTGGRTQYF. CDR3 bases: TGTGCCAGCAGTTGGACAGGGGGCCGTACGCAGTATTTT.